The 14 T cell receptor beta chains below come from one sample, sequenced in a study of T cell responses to AZD1222 COVID-19 vaccine. Assay used: immunoSEQ multiplex PCR; TCRdb lists only in-frame clones, some missing. The data contain 250,000 to 300,000 clones, about 94% of them singletons. The sample here was peripheral blood, taken 28 days after the second AZD1222 dose. These TCRs come from an adult who received the AZD1222 COVID-19 vaccine.

This chain links TRBV5-4 with TRBJ2-1; TRBD2 agrees at 8 bases. This CDR3 spans 15 amino acids. The J segment lost 1 base and the V segment lost 4 bases, leaving 4 bases of the junction unmatched. Germline V lookup: CDR1 SGHNT, CDR2 YYREEE (reference sequence). The CDR3 loop is CASSAGGASYNEQFF. The CDR3 DNA reads as TGTGCCAGCAGCGCCGGGGGGGCATCCTACAATGAGCAGTTCTTC.

The chain combines TRBV29-1 with TRBJ2-1; 7 nucleotides agree with TRBD2. Germline CDR1 is SQVTM and CDR2 is ANQGSEA. J lost 4 bases, V lost 4 bases, and 10 bases had no gene match. The CDR3 has 15 amino acids. The DNA for the CDR3 is TGCAGCGTTGGTGCAGGACTAGTAGCGTACAATGAGCAGTTCTTC. Translating it yields CSVGAGLVAYNEQFF.

The chain's CDR3 is CSVVRPGQGYEQYF. The CDR3 nucleotides read TGCAGCGTTGTCCGACCGGGACAGGGATACGAGCAGTACTTC. The chain links TRBV29-1 to TRBJ2-7, with 9 bases lining up with TRBD1. Germline V gene lookup returns CDR1 SQVTM and CDR2 ANQGSEA. V was pared by 4 bases and J by 4 bases, with 8 bases of the junction left unmatched. This CDR3 has 14 amino acids.

The chain uses TRBV5-5 and TRBJ2-3; possibly TRBD1 for D (5 bases). Germline V gene sequence: CDR1 SGHKS, CDR2 YYEKEE (reference sequence). V lost 3 bases and J 1 base, leaving 12 bases between the germline ends. This CDR3 comprises 15 residues. The CDR3 DNA follows: TGTGCCAGCAGCTCGCCCAGGGTTGGCACAGATACGCAGTATTTT. Encoded protein: CASSSPRVGTDTQYF. Filled out from reference TRBV5-5 and TRBJ2-3, the complete variable domain reads DAGVTQSPTHLIKTRGQQVTLRCSPISGHKSVSWYQQVLGQGPQFIFQYYEKEERGRGNFPDRFSARQFPNYSSELNVNALLLGDSALYLCASSSPRVGTDTQYFGPGTRLTVL.

V and J are TRBV27 and TRBJ2-7, with 9 bases aligning to TRBD1. There are 16 residues in the CDR3. Germline V gives CDR1 MNHEY, CDR2 SMNVEV (reference sequence). V trimming: 5 bases; J trimming: 4 bases; junction bases outside the gene matches: 12. CDR3 sequence: CASSTRQGERRYEQYF. CDR3 nucleotide sequence: TGTGCCAGCAGTACGAGACAGGGGGAAAGACGGTACGAGCAGTACTTC.

The rearrangement links TRBV7-9 to TRBJ2-7; TRBD2 might be the D (5 bases). The V end was cut by 10 bases, the J end by 0 bases, with 13 bases between. Germline CDR1 and CDR2: SEHNR and FQNEAQ (reference sequence). The CDR3 spans 13 residues. The CDR3 coding sequence is TGTGCCACCCAGAGGGCCTACTCCTACGAGCAGTACTTC. Translation gives CATQRAYSYEQYF.

This sequence joins TRBV28 and TRBJ2-1; possible D gene TRBD2, 5 bases. V shed 5 bases and J shed 4 bases, with 18 bases lying between them. The CDR3 length is 16 residues. The V gene's germline CDR1 is MDHEN and CDR2 SYDVKM. The CDR3 DNA follows: TGTGCCAGCAGTACCTCAGGAGCGGAAGGGTACAATGAGCAGTTCTTC. It translates to CASSTSGAEGYNEQFF.

This clone was detected only once. V is TRBV19 and J is TRBJ1-5; no firm D call. The CDR3 has 12 amino acids. Germline loops: CDR1 LNHDA, CDR2 SQIVND (reference sequence). V was shortened by 7 bases and J by 3 bases, with 7 bases between the two germline ends. This CDR3 reads CASNGLNQPQHF. The CDR3 nucleotides are TGTGCCAGTAATGGCCTCAATCAGCCCCAGCATTTT.

This clone was seen once. The V and J genes are TRBV5-1 and TRBJ1-2, with 9 nucleotides matching TRBD1. Per the germline V gene, CDR1 is SGHRS and CDR2 is YFSETQ. The CDR3 sequence is 15 residues long. V lost 7 bases and J lost 8; bases outside the gene matches: 15. For the CDR3, the DNA is TGCGCCAGCTCCGGGACAGGGAGTTCCGCTGGGGGCTACACCTTC. Amino acids: CASSGTGSSAGGYTF.

This chain links TRBV19 with TRBJ2-2; 7 nucleotides line up with TRBD1. This CDR3 is 16 amino acids long. With 5 bases clipped from V and 0 bases from J, the junction kept 6 bases outside the gene matches. Looked up from germline, CDR1 is LNHDA and CDR2 is SQIVND (reference sequence). The CDR3 coding sequence is TGTGCCAGTAGTTATCTGGACAGGCCGAACACCGGGGAGCTGTTTTTT. Encoded protein: CASSYLDRPNTGELFF. The complete variable domain, with remaining parts taken from reference TRBV19 and TRBJ2-2, reads DGGITQSPKYLFRKEGQNVTLSCEQNLNHDAMYWYRQDPGQGLRLIYYSQIVNDFQKGDIAEGYSVSREKKESFPLTVTSAQKNPTAFYLCASSYLDRPNTGELFFGEGSRLTVL.

V is TRBV9 and J is TRBJ1-4; D possibly corresponds to TRBD1 (5 bases). The germline CDR1 and CDR2 sequences are SGDLS and YYNGEE. There are 14 residues in the CDR3. Trimming removed 4 bases at V and 5 bases at J, with 12 bases between. This CDR3 reads CASSLGRENEKLFF. CDR3 nucleotide sequence: TGTGCCAGCAGCTTGGGCAGGGAGAATGAAAAACTGTTTTTT.

V and J are TRBV7-2 and TRBJ1-2; no clear D. From germline, CDR1 is SGHTA and CDR2 FQGNSA. Trimming took 2 bases from V and 0 from J, leaving 7 bases between them. The CDR3 is 14 amino acids. The CDR3 spells CASSLNRANYGYTF. The DNA for the CDR3 is TGTGCCAGCAGCTTAAACAGAGCTAACTATGGCTACACCTTC.

The chain combines TRBV7-8 with TRBJ2-3; D ambiguous. The V and J ends lost 6 bases and 1 base respectively, with 14 bases between them. Germline CDR1 and CDR2: SGHVS and FQNEAQ. The CDR3 consists of 15 residues. Here the CDR3 reads CASSPKERGTDTQYF. DNA for the CDR3: TGTGCCAGCAGTCCGAAGGAGCGAGGCACAGATACGCAGTATTTT.

This chain links TRBV6-2 or TRBV6-3 with TRBJ2-7, with unresolved D. V lost 5 bases and J lost 3, with 8 bases in between. The CDR3 runs 12 residues. The germline CDR1 and CDR2 sequences are MNHEY and SVGEGT. CDR3 amino acids: CASSQSIYEQYF. The CDR3 DNA reads TGTGCCAGCAGTCAGAGTATCTACGAGCAGTACTTC.